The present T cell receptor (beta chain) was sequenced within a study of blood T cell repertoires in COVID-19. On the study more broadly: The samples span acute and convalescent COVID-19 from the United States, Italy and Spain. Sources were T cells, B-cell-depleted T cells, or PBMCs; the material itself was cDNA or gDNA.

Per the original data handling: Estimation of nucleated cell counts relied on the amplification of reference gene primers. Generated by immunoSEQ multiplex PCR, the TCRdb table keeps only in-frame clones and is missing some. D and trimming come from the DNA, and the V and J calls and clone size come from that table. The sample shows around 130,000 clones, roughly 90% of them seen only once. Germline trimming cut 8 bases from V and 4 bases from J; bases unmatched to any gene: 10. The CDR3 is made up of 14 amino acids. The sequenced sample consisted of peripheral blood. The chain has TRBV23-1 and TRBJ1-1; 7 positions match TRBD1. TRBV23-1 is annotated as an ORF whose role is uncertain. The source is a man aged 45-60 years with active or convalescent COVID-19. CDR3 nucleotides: TGCGCCAGCTCCTTCGAGGGGGCTGGCACTGAAGCTTTCTTT. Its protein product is CASSFEGAGTEAFF.